The sequence of this TCR beta chain was determined in a study of blood T cell repertoires in COVID-19. Those enrolled in Seattle joined during active infection and were followed longitudinally afterward. A single count supports this clone. Germline V gene sequence: CDR1 MNHEY, CDR2 SMNVEV (reference sequence). This CDR3 contains 14 residues. V lost 3 bases to trimming and J lost 7 bases; unmatched junction nucleotides: 5. Here immunoSEQ multiplex PCR was the method, and the copy in TCRdb shows in-frame clones only, minus some. The sample has some 400,000 clones; more than 70% are singletons. This chain uses TRBV27 with TRBJ2-2, with TRBD1 matching over 7 bases. The TCR was taken from a woman aged 25 to 39 with COVID-19, enrolled during active disease. Source material: peripheral blood. The DNA of the CDR3 is TGTGCCAGCAGTTTGTCACAGGGGTACGGGGAGCTGTTTTTT. Translation: CASSLSQGYGELFF.